Below, one T cell receptor (beta chain) is given with its context. Its antigen remains unidentified. In the library, individual cDNA molecules carried attached unique molecular identifiers. TCRdb ran MiXCR on the 5' RACE reads and lists one entry per CDR3 protein. The sample holds roughly 66,000 distinct CDR3 sequences, roughly 9.1% seen once. This entry is derived from a study of early T cells in non-severe SARS-CoV-2 infection. Study-level background: Unsorted whole blood bulk RNA was sequenced, with unpaired chains. Whole-study results and caveats: VDJdb matching, biased toward anti-spike CD8 responses, missed private and CD4 specificities.

From germline, CDR1 is SGHAT and CDR2 FQNNGV. V lost 4 bases to trimming and J lost 3 bases; unmatched junction nucleotides: 5. The CDR3 covers 16 residues. The clonotype originates from an adult who was a healthcare worker with PCR-confirmed SARS-CoV-2 infection or an uninfected control (not recorded which). Sequencing was performed on whole blood. The V gene is TRBV11-2, the J gene TRBJ2-1; 11 bases map to TRBD2. The CDR3 spells CASSSIAGGHYNEQFF. The CDR3 DNA reads as TGTGCCAGCAGCTCCATAGCGGGAGGGCACTACAATGAGCAGTTCTTC. Drawing the rest from reference TRBV11-2 and TRBJ2-1, the complete variable domain is EAGVAQSPRYKIIEKRQSVAFWCNPISGHATLYWYQQILGQGPKLLIQFQNNGVVDDSQLPKDRFSAERLKGVDSTLKIQPAKLEDSAVYLCASSSIAGGHYNEQFFGPGTRLTVL.